Listed below are T cell receptor beta chains from one sample, sequenced in a study of OX40 agonist ivuxolimab in advanced cancers. Some clones are missing from TCRdb's copy, which holds only in-frame ones; the method was immunoSEQ multiplex PCR. Of 30,000 to 35,000 clones in the sample, about 92% were seen once. The specimen was CD4+ or CD8+ T cells sorted from blood, collected in a trial of the OX40 agonist ivuxolimab. The receptors stem from an adult with an advanced solid tumor such as melanoma, head and neck, liver or kidney cancer. Both conserved end residues are trimmed from each CDR3. The order of the fields is V gene, CDR3 protein.

V gene: TRBV7-9; CDR3 protein: ASRPDSGNTIY
V gene: TRBV28; CDR3 protein: ASSWQGTGLD
V gene: TRBV30; CDR3 protein: AWSGPWTARPSDTQY
V gene: TRBV13; CDR3 protein: ASSFLAGGSLKTYEQY
V gene: TRBV5-6; CDR3 protein: ASSLAGGGQPQH
V gene: TRBV29-1; CDR3 protein: SVAALANTGELF
V gene: TRBV9; CDR3 protein: ASSVGAGGSEAF
V gene: TRBV11-2; CDR3 protein: ASSLVEGYT
V gene: TRBV28; CDR3 protein: ASSIRGAETQY
V gene: TRBV19; CDR3 protein: ASSILAGGMFGHIQY
V gene: TRBV9; CDR3 protein: ASSVASGGTDTQY
V gene: TRBV5-4; CDR3 protein: ASSLGLAGASYEQY
V gene: TRBV28; CDR3 protein: ASSLREEVTDTQY
V gene: TRBV5-4; CDR3 protein: ASSKGDRADGEKLF
V gene: TRBV19; CDR3 protein: ASSIAGTSGSNEQF
V gene: TRBV15; CDR3 protein: ATSPFAQFVQGARNEQF
V gene: TRBV7-8; CDR3 protein: ASSTQFATNEKLF
V gene: TRBV13; CDR3 protein: ASSHDRTYGYT
V gene: TRBV27; CDR3 protein: ASTSGNTQY
V gene: TRBV18; CDR3 protein: ASSGDMDGNQPQH
V gene: TRBV5-1; CDR3 protein: ASSLWDRGSDEQY
V gene: TRBV10-2; CDR3 protein: ASSEPREEEDVVSEQF
V gene: TRBV19; CDR3 protein: ASSPSGRANEQY
V gene: TRBV14; CDR3 protein: ASSPTGFRRGYT
V gene: TRBV5-6; CDR3 protein: ASSRTGYDGNQPQH
V gene: TRBV7-8; CDR3 protein: ASSPGVQGGLSNTGELF
V gene: TRBV5-4; CDR3 protein: ASSFGADQLLYPNTGELF
V gene: TRBV4-3; CDR3 protein: ASSQYGTSGKETQY
V gene: TRBV19; CDR3 protein: ASSIGRTEPGETQY
V gene: TRBV7-6; CDR3 protein: ASSSPDRIGEQY
V gene: TRBV9; CDR3 protein: ASSVAAGGQADEQF
V gene: TRBV5-4; CDR3 protein: ASSLGTMASGRPYEQY